These 17 T cell receptor beta chains originate from one sample sequenced in a study of early stage breast cancer tumors. Some clones are missing from TCRdb's copy, which holds only in-frame ones; the method was immunoSEQ multiplex PCR. In the table there are some 47,000 clones, 83% of which are singletons. The sequenced sample was blood. These receptor sequences come from a person aged 45 to 59 with breast cancer.

The chain joins TRBV30 to TRBJ1-4, with no clear D. V was cut by 2 bases and J by 4 bases, with 17 bases left in between. CDR1 is GTSNPN and CDR2 is SVGIG in the germline V gene (reference sequence). This CDR3 region has 16 residues. The CDR3 coding sequence is TGTGCCTGGAGTTCCGCACTTACTAGAAATAATGAAAAACTGTTTTTT. Translated: CAWSSALTRNNEKLFF.

This rearrangement joins TRBV9 to TRBJ1-5, with 9 bases identical to TRBD1. From germline, CDR1 is SGDLS and CDR2 YYNGEE. J lost 2 bases, V lost 0 bases, and 3 bases had no gene match. This CDR3 region has 16 residues. In nucleotides, the CDR3 is TGTGCCAGCAGCGTAGGGACAGGGGTTGGCAATCAGCCCCAGCATTTT. Its translation is CASSVGTGVGNQPQHF.

This rearrangement joins TRBV25-1 to TRBJ1-4; D is possibly TRBD1 (5 bases). The germline CDR1 and CDR2 sequences are MGHDK and SYGVNS. The V end was cut by 7 bases, the J end by 8 bases, with 17 bases between. The length of the CDR3 is 14 residues. The CDR3 coding sequence is TGTGCCAGCAATCCTGGGCAGGGTGGAGAAAAACTGTTTTTT. Protein product: CASNPGQGGEKLFF. Based on the CDR3 plus reference TRBV25-1 and TRBJ1-4, the full variable domain is EADIYQTPRYLVIGTGKKITLECSQTMGHDKMYWYQQDPGMELHLIHYSYGVNSTEKGDLSSESTVSRIRTEHFPLTLESARPSHTSQYLCASNPGQGGEKLFFGSGTQLSVL.

This clone turned up a few times. The gene calls are TRBV27 and TRBJ1-6; weak D call: TRBD1 (5 bases). Per the germline V gene, CDR1 is MNHEY and CDR2 is SMNVEV (reference sequence). Trimming shortened V by 10 bases and J by 6 bases, and 10 bases separated the two germline ends. This CDR3 region has 12 residues. For the CDR3, the DNA is TGTGCCATTCGGGGCGGTAATTCACCCCTCCACTTT. Translating it yields CAIRGGNSPLHF.

The V gene is TRBV5-1, the J gene TRBJ2-5; 8 nucleotides line up with TRBD1. The junction had 7 bases not matched to a gene; V was cut back by 4 bases and J by 5 bases. Per germline, CDR1 SGHRS and CDR2 YFSETQ. This CDR3 region has 14 residues. The CDR3 DNA is TGCGCCAGCAGCCATACGACAGGGGTGGAGACCCAGTACTTC. Translation: CASSHTTGVETQYF.

CDR3 loop: CASSSIRLGINQPQHF. The CDR3 DNA reads as TGTGCCAGCAGTTCAATCCGGTTGGGCATCAATCAGCCCCAGCATTTT. The chain is built from TRBV28 and TRBJ1-5; D remains ambiguous. Germline V CDR1 and CDR2: MDHEN, SYDVKM. Trimming pared 4 bases from V and 3 bases from J, leaving 16 bases between. The CDR3 length is 16 residues.

This clone was recorded a few times. The chain joins TRBV19 to TRBJ2-7; 7 bases agree with TRBD2. J was trimmed by 2 bases and V by 6 bases; bases with no gene match: 7. CDR3 length: 14 residues. Germline V gives CDR1 LNHDA, CDR2 SQIVND (reference sequence). The DNA of the CDR3 is TGTGCCAGTAGCCGTACTAGCGACACCTACGAGCAGTACTTC. Translation: CASSRTSDTYEQYF.

This clone was counted once. The CDR3 loop reads CASSVAAGRRGETQYF. CDR3 coding DNA: TGTGCCAGCAGCGTAGCCGCGGGCCGGAGGGGTGAGACCCAGTACTTC. The rearrangement links TRBV9 to TRBJ2-5, with D perhaps TRBD2 (6 bases). Looked up from germline, CDR1 is SGDLS and CDR2 is YYNGEE. The CDR3 length is 16 residues. V lost 0 bases and J 5 bases, leaving 17 bases between the germline ends.

The chain carries TRBV5-6 and TRBJ1-5; weak D call: TRBD1 (5 bases). V dropped 3 bases and J dropped 8 bases, with 9 bases sitting between them. Germline values: CDR1 SGHDT, CDR2 YYEEEE. There are 12 residues in the CDR3. The chain's CDR3 is CASSSTGEPQHF. The CDR3, as DNA: TGTGCCAGCAGCTCTACGGGGGAGCCCCAGCATTTT. The full variable domain, its missing parts supplied by reference TRBV5-6 and TRBJ1-5, is DAGVTQSPTHLIKTRGQQVTLRCSPKSGHDTVSWYQQALGQGPQFIFQYYEEEERQRGNFPDRFSGHQFPNYSSELNVNALLLGDSALYLCASSSTGEPQHFGDGTRLSIL.

The V gene is TRBV2, the J gene TRBJ2-7; the match to TRBD1 covers 8 bases. The CDR3 sequence is 17 residues long. The ends lost 6 bases at V and 5 bases at J; junction bases unmatched: 18. Germline CDR1 SNHLY, CDR2 FYNNEI. This CDR3 is CASSRTQTDRALNEQYF. Written as DNA, the CDR3 is TGTGCCAGCAGCCGGACCCAAACGGACAGGGCCTTGAACGAGCAGTACTTC. The full variable domain, completed using reference TRBV2 and TRBJ2-7, is EPEVTQTPSHQVTQMGQEVILRCVPISNHLYFYWYRQILGQKVEFLVSFYNNEISEKSEIFDDQFSVERPDGSNFTLKIRSTKLEDSAMYFCASSRTQTDRALNEQYFGPGTRLTVT.

The CDR3 nucleotides read TGCGCCAGCAGCACAAATGACCAGGGAGACACTGAAGCTTTCTTT. It yields the protein CASSTNDQGDTEAFF. The chain uses TRBV4-1 and TRBJ1-1; the D gene is possibly TRBD1 (5 bases). CDR1 is MGHRA, CDR2 YSYEKL, per germline. The V end was cut by 5 bases, the J end by 3 bases, with 16 bases between. The CDR3 sequence is 15 residues long.

The V call is TRBV5-1, the J call TRBJ2-3; tentative D call: TRBD1 (6 bases). Germline lookup yields CDR1 SGHRS and CDR2 YFSETQ. The CDR3 extends over 15 amino acids. Trimming removed 0 bases at V and 2 bases at J, with 10 bases between. The CDR3 DNA follows: TGCGCCAGCAGCTTGGAAAACAGGGACACAGATACGCAGTATTTT. Its translation: CASSLENRDTDTQYF.

This sequence joins TRBV4-3 and TRBJ2-2; 12 bases match TRBD1. This CDR3 region has 18 residues. CDR1 LGHNA and CDR2 YSLEER come from the germline V gene. The V segment lost 3 bases and the J segment 5 bases; nucleotides outside the gene matches: 10. CDR3 bases: TGCGCCAGCAGCCACGGGACAGGGGGCTGGAGAGGGACCGGGGAGCTGTTTTTT. Translated, it gives CASSHGTGGWRGTGELFF.

The genes are TRBV5-1 and TRBJ2-3, with 8 positions matching TRBD2. The CDR3 runs to 16 residues. Trimming removed 3 bases from V and 3 bases from J; junction bases left unmatched: 9. CDR1 and CDR2 (germline): SGHRS, YFSETQ. DNA of the CDR3: TGCGCCAGCAGCTCGAGCGGGGGCCTAACTACAGATACGCAGTATTTT. It yields the protein CASSSSGGLTTDTQYF. Using reference TRBV5-1 and TRBJ2-3 for the parts outside the CDR3, the full variable domain is KAGVTQTPRYLIKTRGQQVTLSCSPISGHRSVSWYQQTPGQGLQFLFEYFSETQRNKGNFPGRFSGRQFSNSRSEMNVSTLELGDSALYLCASSSSGGLTTDTQYFGPGTRLTVL.

The chain combines TRBV29-1 with TRBJ2-2; D may be TRBD2 (6 bases). With 5 bases removed from V and 0 bases from J, the gap between germline ends came to 13 bases. The CDR3 has 15 amino acids. CDR1 is SQVTM and CDR2 is ANQGSEA in the germline V gene. The CDR3 loop is CSVKLGDSNTGELFF. The CDR3, as DNA: TGCAGCGTTAAACTGGGGGACTCGAACACCGGGGAGCTGTTTTTT.

This clone is a singleton in its sample. CDR3 sequence reads: CASSLTGQANQPQHF. In DNA form, the CDR3 reads TGTGCCAGCAGCTTAACGGGGCAGGCCAATCAGCCCCAGCATTTT. The chain links TRBV7-3 to TRBJ1-5; D may be TRBD1 (5 bases). The CDR3 runs 15 residues. V lost 0 bases to trimming and J lost 3 bases, with 9 bases between them. The germline gives CDR1 SGHTA, CDR2 FQGTGA.

About this clone itself: Compared with germline, one end of the junction differs, possibly owing to a read error. This chain connects TRBV7-3 to TRBJ2-2; 7 bases map to TRBD1. Germline V gene data show CDR1 as SGHTA and CDR2 as FQGTGA. There are 15 residues in the CDR3. In DNA form, the CDR3 reads TGTGCCAGCAGCATAACAGGGGTCCCCACCGGGGAGCTGTTTTTT. This encodes CASSITGVPTGELFF. Looking up the rest from reference TRBV7-3 and TRBJ2-2 gives the full variable domain: GAGVSQTPSNKVTEKGKYVELRCDPISGHTALYWYRQSLGQGPEFLIYFQGTGAADDSGLPNDRFFAVRPEGSVSTLKIQRTERGDSAVYLCASSITGVPTGELFFGEGSRLTVL.